This TCR beta chain was captured in a study of CD8 T cells in Susac syndrome. The CDR3 runs to 17 residues. Losses at the gene ends were 3 bases for V and 5 bases for J; bases not matched to a gene: 13. CD8+ and CD4+ T cells taken from blood had their TCR beta sequenced. Healthy donors, matched for age and sex, constituted the control group. Negative isolation was applied to CD8+ and CD4+ T cells, and FACS enrichment was applied to TEMRA cells. Reverse transcription of roughly 0.5 to 1 ug RNA used random hexamers. An immunoSEQ multiplex PCR amplified TCR beta CDR3 over 54 Vbeta and 13 Jbeta. TCRdb analysed the immunoSEQ multiplex PCR reads with MiXCR anew, one entry per CDR3 protein. The table has tens of thousands of distinct CDR3 sequences, 90% to 95% seen once.

The chain links TRBV12-3 or TRBV12-4 to TRBJ2-3; 8 bases are shared with TRBD2. The sequence was collected from a human donor in good health. Material for sequencing was CD8+ T cells from PBMCs. CDR3 nucleotides: TGTGCCAGCAGTTTTGTAGCCCGGACGGGAGGGTTAGATACGCAGTATTTT. Protein product: CASSFVARTGGLDTQYF.